This T cell receptor (beta chain) came from a study of shared clonotypes between healthy human individuals. CD45RO-negative, CCR7-positively selected cells formed the naive CD8 fraction, excluding terminally differentiated effector memory CD45RA+ cells. Using immunoSEQ multiplex PCR, the repertoire was profiled, and TCRdb retains in-frame clones only, with some absent. The sample yields about 2,100,000 clones, roughly 91% seen once. The CDR3 totals 14 residues. CDR1 SNHLY and CDR2 FYNNEI come from the germline V gene. V was pared by 2 bases and J by 7 bases, with 11 bases between. The sample consisted of naive CD8+ T cells from PBMCs. The rearrangement uses TRBV2 and TRBJ1-4; D remains ambiguous. This TCR was recovered from a man aged 18-30 years in good health. Some clones in this sample may be carry-over from other donors' samples. CDR3 amino acids: CASSENLGGEKLFF. CDR3 coding DNA: TGTGCCAGCAGTGAAAACCTAGGCGGTGAAAAACTGTTTTTT.